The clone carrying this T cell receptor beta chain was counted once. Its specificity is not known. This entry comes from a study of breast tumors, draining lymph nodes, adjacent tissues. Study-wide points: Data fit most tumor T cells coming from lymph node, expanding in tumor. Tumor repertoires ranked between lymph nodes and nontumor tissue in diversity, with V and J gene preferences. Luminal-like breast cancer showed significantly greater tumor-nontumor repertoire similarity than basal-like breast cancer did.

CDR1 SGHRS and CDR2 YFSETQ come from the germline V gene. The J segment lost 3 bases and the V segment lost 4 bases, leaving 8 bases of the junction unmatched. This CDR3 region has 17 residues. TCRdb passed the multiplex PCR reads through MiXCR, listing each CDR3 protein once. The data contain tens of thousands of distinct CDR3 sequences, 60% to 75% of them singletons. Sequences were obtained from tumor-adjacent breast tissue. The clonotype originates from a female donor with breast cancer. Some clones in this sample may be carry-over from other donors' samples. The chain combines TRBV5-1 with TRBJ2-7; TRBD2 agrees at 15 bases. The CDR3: CASSPGGLAGGHYEQYF. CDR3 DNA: TGCGCCAGCAGCCCGGGAGGACTAGCGGGAGGGCACTACGAGCAGTACTTC.